This TCR beta chain was documented in a study of metastatic and nonmetastatic thyroid tumors. Every patient underwent thyroid surgery untreated. This clone was counted between two and nine times. One end of the junction fails to match germline, which may point to a read error. As handled by the study authors: Differences in CDR3 between clinicopathological groups were drawn on to build a classifier intended to discriminate distant-metastatic papillary thyroid cancer patients. TCRdb re-called clones from the PCR reads using MiXCR. V and J calls and clone size were set by TCRdb, not the authors. The sample contains under 30,000 clones, around 16% of which appear only once. Per the germline V gene, CDR1 is MNHEY and CDR2 is SVGEGT. The CDR3 covers 13 residues.

The chain links TRBV6-2 or TRBV6-3 to TRBJ1-1; D remains unclear. Sequenced: blood. The TCR was taken from a male donor with papillary thyroid cancer or a benign thyroid nodule (not recorded which). Some clones in this sample may be carry-over from other donors' samples. Here the CDR3 DNA reads TGTGCCAGCATTTACTCTGTGTACACTGAAGCTTTCTTT. It encodes CASIYSVYTEAFF.